The 15 T cell receptor beta chains reported below all come from one sample, sequenced in a study of blood T cells in healthy people across ages. Combining a sample-barcoded 5' primer with a J-beta primer mix, a second PCR ran for roughly 7 to 11 cycles. TCRdb called the 5' RACE reads again in MiXCR, with one record for every CDR3 protein. Of 710,000 or so distinct CDR3 sequences listed, roughly 32% are singletons. The material sequenced was blood. All receptors come from a woman of 80 years or more in good health.

The rearrangement joins TRBV10-3 to TRBJ2-2, with a weak D call TRBD1 (5 bases). Between the trimmed V and J ends, which lost 2 bases and 7 bases, there was a span of 11 bases. This CDR3 is 14 amino acids long. From germline, CDR1 is ENHRY and CDR2 SYGVKD. CDR3 amino acids: CAISEGVDSGELFF. The CDR3 DNA reads as TGTGCCATCAGTGAGGGAGTTGACAGCGGGGAGCTGTTTTTT.

The chain joins TRBV29-1 to TRBJ1-2; perhaps TRBD1 as D (5 bases). The CDR3 runs to 17 residues. V lost 0 bases, J lost 9 bases, and 26 bases lay in between. Germline assignment: CDR1 SQVTM and CDR2 ANQGSEA. The CDR3 reads CSVEDRPDRAGSERYTF. The CDR3 coding sequence is TGCAGCGTTGAAGATCGCCCGGATAGGGCAGGGAGTGAACGCTACACCTTC.

This clonotype was seen a few times. This chain connects TRBV7-2 to TRBJ1-4; D is undetermined. This CDR3 is 15 amino acids long. Trimming removed 5 bases at V and 0 bases at J, with 10 bases between. From germline, CDR1 is SGHTA and CDR2 FQGNSA. The CDR3 is CASSVDTTTNEKLFF. CDR3 DNA sequence: TGTGCCAGCAGCGTTGACACCACAACTAATGAAAAACTGTTTTTT.

V is TRBV5-6 and J is TRBJ1-1; D is unclear. Germline CDR1 is SGHDT and CDR2 is YYEEEE. V was pared by 4 bases and J by 4 bases, with 8 bases between. This CDR3 has 12 residues. The CDR3 sequence: CASSPGSTEAFF. CDR3 coding DNA: TGTGCCAGCAGCCCCGGTAGCACTGAAGCTTTCTTT.

Details on this clonotype: One base away lies a much larger clone, so this may be a sequencing read error. The chain employs TRBV7-2 and TRBJ2-1; a weak D match, TRBD2 (7 bases). Germline CDR1 SGHTA, CDR2 FQGNSA. V lost 8 bases to trimming and J lost 10 bases, with 18 bases between them. CDR3 size: 13 residues. CDR3 residues: CASGGGRRGEQFF. Written as DNA, the CDR3 is TGTGCCAGCGGGGGCGGGAGAAGAGGGGAGCAGTTCTTC.

The rearrangement links TRBV5-1 to TRBJ1-3; 9 positions agree with TRBD1. The CDR3 has 16 residues. Trimming at V came to 4 bases and at J to 2 bases, leaving 7 bases not matched to a gene. Looked up from germline, CDR1 is SGHRS and CDR2 is YFSETQ. CDR3 in DNA: TGCGCCAGCAGCGGGGGACAGGGACTGGCTGGAAACACCATATATTTT. Protein sequence: CASSGGQGLAGNTIYF. Using reference TRBV5-1 and TRBJ1-3 for the parts outside the CDR3, the full variable domain is KAGVTQTPRYLIKTRGQQVTLSCSPISGHRSVSWYQQTPGQGLQFLFEYFSETQRNKGNFPGRFSGRQFSNSRSEMNVSTLELGDSALYLCASSGGQGLAGNTIYFGEGSWLTVV.

This clonotype was counted ten times or more. The chain recombines TRBV6-1 with TRBJ2-1; 10 bases agree with TRBD2. The V gene end was trimmed by 3 bases and the J gene end by 8 bases; junction bases not matched to a gene: 22. The CDR3 has 20 amino acids. The V gene's germline CDR1 is MNHNS and CDR2 SASEGT. The CDR3 protein is CASSDVVGLAGAVRLDEQFF. The CDR3, as DNA: TGTGCCAGCAGTGATGTAGTAGGGCTAGCGGGGGCTGTAAGGCTCGATGAGCAGTTCTTC.

The chain couples TRBV7-2 to TRBJ1-1; D may be TRBD1 (5 bases). Trimming pared 4 bases from V and 4 bases from J, leaving 16 bases between. Germline CDR1 reads SGHTA; CDR2 reads FQGNSA. This CDR3 is 15 amino acids long. CDR3 nucleotides: TGTGCCAGCAGCTCGAAACGGGGGGGGAGCACTGAAGCTTTCTTT. Amino acids: CASSSKRGGSTEAFF.

This clonotype was detected only a few times. A read error may be the cause here, since a much bigger clone is one base away. This rearrangement joins TRBV20-1 to TRBJ2-7; D unclear. Looked up from germline, CDR1 is DFQATT and CDR2 is SNEGSKA (reference sequence). CDR3 size: 15 residues. V lost 5 bases, J lost 3 bases, and 20 bases lay in between. CDR3 coding DNA: TGCAGTGCTCCCCAAGACGCAAGGAATCGCTACGAGCAGTACTTC. Translated, it gives CSAPQDARNRYEQYF.

J is TRBJ2-7 and V is TRBV4-1; D uncertain. V lost 0 bases and J 0 bases, leaving 9 bases between the germline ends. The CDR3 totals 15 residues. Germline lookup yields CDR1 MGHRA and CDR2 YSYEKL. CDR3: CASSQDLTLSYEQYF. CDR3 DNA: TGCGCCAGCAGCCAAGATCTGACGCTCTCCTACGAGCAGTACTTC.

Ten or more counts support this clonotype. This chain connects TRBV7-2 to TRBJ2-3; D is undetermined. Germline V CDR1 and CDR2: SGHTA, FQGNSA. V lost 1 base to trimming and J lost 0 bases, with 5 bases between them. The CDR3 extends over 14 amino acids. CDR3 DNA sequence: TGTGCCAGCAGCTTAGACCCTAGCACAGATACGCAGTATTTT. Translated: CASSLDPSTDTQYF.

V is TRBV5-1 and J is TRBJ1-2; no definite D call. The V end lost 4 bases, the J end lost 0 bases, and 13 bases lay between the germline ends. CDR3 length: 15 residues. The germline CDR1 and CDR2 sequences are SGHRS and YFSETQ. In nucleotides, the CDR3 is TGCGCCAGCAGCCTCCGGACTGATTCTAACTATGGCTACACCTTC. Residues: CASSLRTDSNYGYTF.

J is TRBJ1-5 and V is TRBV29-1, with 8 bases matching TRBD1. Germline V gene lookup returns CDR1 SQVTM and CDR2 ANQGSEA. The CDR3 is made up of 15 amino acids. The V gene end was trimmed by 5 bases and the J gene end by 1 base; junction bases not matched to a gene: 7. This chain's CDR3 is CSVSDRGGSNQPQHF. Here the CDR3 DNA reads TGCAGCGTTTCAGACAGGGGAGGGAGCAATCAGCCCCAGCATTTT.

This chain joins TRBV29-1 and TRBJ2-1; 12 nucleotides line up with TRBD2. The germline gives CDR1 SQVTM, CDR2 ANQGSEA. This CDR3 spans 13 amino acids. V trimming: 4 bases; J trimming: 6 bases; junction bases outside the gene matches: 1. This CDR3 is CSVGTSGVNEQFF. In DNA form, the CDR3 reads TGCAGCGTTGGGACTAGCGGGGTCAATGAGCAGTTCTTC.

In regard to this clonotype: A clone one base away is much larger, so this may be a read error. The rearrangement joins TRBV5-5 to TRBJ1-2; TRBD1 matches at 7 bases. Germline values: CDR1 SGHKS, CDR2 YYEKEE (reference sequence). The length of the CDR3 is 13 residues. As DNA, the CDR3 is TGTGCCAGCAGCTTGGGACAGGGAGAAGGCTGCACCTTC. This translates into CASSLGQGEGCTF.